Below are 17 T cell receptor beta chains sequenced from a single sample in a study of cytomegalovirus exposure and HLA in healthy donors. The PCR employed 60 Vbeta primers together with 13 Jbeta primers. Libraries were prepared by immunoSEQ multiplex PCR; TCRdb keeps only in-frame clonotypes and omits some of them. In the table there are over 150,000 clones, 65% to 80% of which are singletons. Material: PBMCs. The source is a man aged 40-55 years in good health and CMV-seronegative.

This clone showed up just a few times. The gene calls are TRBV5-1 and TRBJ1-4; no clear D gene. The CDR3 extends over 13 amino acids. Trimming removed 5 bases from V and 7 bases from J, with 12 bases in between. In germline, CDR1 is SGHRS, CDR2 YFSETQ. DNA for the CDR3: TGCGCCAGCAGTTCCAGGTTGAGTGAAAAACTGTTTTTT. This codes for CASSSRLSEKLFF.

This clone has only a few counts. This rearrangement joins TRBV5-1 to TRBJ2-2, with TRBD2 matching over 7 bases. V lost 4 bases, J lost 0 bases, and 6 bases stayed unmatched. This CDR3 is 16 amino acids long. The germline V gene has CDR1 SGHRS and CDR2 YFSETQ. DNA of the CDR3: TGCGCCAGCAGCCCGACGGGGGGTTCGAACACCGGGGAGCTGTTTTTT. It specifies CASSPTGGSNTGELFF.

The rearrangement joins TRBV5-1 to TRBJ1-1; 7 nucleotides align to TRBD1. The V gene's germline CDR1 is SGHRS and CDR2 YFSETQ. V gave up 6 bases and J gave up 3 bases; unmatched junction bases: 5. This CDR3 has 13 amino acids. In nucleotides, the CDR3 is TGCGCCAGCAAGGACAGGCCGTACACTGAAGCTTTCTTT. Its translation: CASKDRPYTEAFF. Supplemented by reference TRBV5-1 and TRBJ1-1, the full variable domain reads KAGVTQTPRYLIKTRGQQVTLSCSPISGHRSVSWYQQTPGQGLQFLFEYFSETQRNKGNFPGRFSGRQFSNSRSEMNVSTLELGDSALYLCASKDRPYTEAFFGQGTRLTVV.

The count of this clone is one. The chain joins TRBV11-2 to TRBJ2-7; D is possibly TRBD2 (6 bases). Germline V CDR1 and CDR2: SGHAT, FQNNGV. The CDR3 extends over 13 amino acids. V gave up 5 bases and J gave up 12 bases, with 20 bases separating them. The CDR3 nucleotides read TGTGCCAGCAGCCAGGCGAAGCGGGCCAGTCCGTACTTC. Translating gives CASSQAKRASPYF.

This clone showed up just a few times. The V call is TRBV9, the J call TRBJ2-3; TRBD2 agrees at 8 bases. The germline V gene encodes CDR1 SGDLS and CDR2 YYNGEE. This CDR3 is built from 16 residues. The trim removed 0 bases at V and 1 base at J, leaving 4 bases unmatched. Written as DNA, the CDR3 is TGTGCCAGCAGCGTAGACGGGGGGGCCGGCACAGATACGCAGTATTTT. This translates into CASSVDGGAGTDTQYF.

The table lists this clone with a count of one. The genes are TRBV29-1 and TRBJ2-5; weak D call: TRBD2 (5 bases). V lost 8 bases to trimming and J lost 4 bases, with 20 bases between them. The CDR3 is made up of 14 amino acids. The germline gives CDR1 SQVTM, CDR2 ANQGSEA. CDR3 in DNA: TGCAGCTTCCTCCCCGGGATTGAGCGAGAGACCCAGTACTTC. This gives the protein CSFLPGIERETQYF.

The CDR3 reads CASMGTVASPLHF. As DNA, the CDR3 is TGTGCCAGTATGGGGACAGTGGCTTCACCCCTCCACTTT. J is TRBJ1-6 and V is TRBV19; 7 bases line up with TRBD1. Germline loops: CDR1 LNHDA, CDR2 SQIVND (reference sequence). This CDR3 is 13 amino acids long. After removal of 7 bases from V and 9 bases from J, the junction contained 6 bases not matched to a gene. Looking up the rest from reference TRBV19 and TRBJ1-6 gives the full variable domain: DGGITQSPKYLFRKEGQNVTLSCEQNLNHDAMYWYRQDPGQGLRLIYYSQIVNDFQKGDIAEGYSVSREKKESFPLTVTSAQKNPTAFYLCASMGTVASPLHFGNGTRLTVT.

This sequence joins TRBV5-4 and TRBJ2-7; TRBD1 is a possible D gene (5 bases). Trimming cost V 0 bases and J 4 bases, with 17 bases left between them. The CDR3 loop spans 16 amino acids. Germline V gene lookup returns CDR1 SGHNT and CDR2 YYREEE (reference sequence). CDR3 bases: TGTGCCAGCAGCTTGGATCCGGCAGGGTCAGGATACGAGCAGTACTTC. The encoded protein is CASSLDPAGSGYEQYF.

The chain joins TRBV29-1 to TRBJ1-2; 9 positions agree with TRBD1. The CDR3 consists of 14 residues. Germline V gene data show CDR1 as SQVTM and CDR2 as ANQGSEA. V shed 4 bases and J 9 bases; nucleotides not matched to a gene: 12. CDR3 bases: TGCAGCGTTGCCGCTCCCGGGACAGGGAATCGCTACACCTTC. It yields the protein CSVAAPGTGNRYTF. The full variable domain, its missing parts supplied by reference TRBV29-1 and TRBJ1-2, is SAVISQKPSRDICQRGTSLTIQCQVDSQVTMMFWYRQQPGQSLTLIATANQGSEATYESGFVIDKFPISRPNLTFSTLTVSNMSPEDSSIYLCSVAAPGTGNRYTFGSGTRLTVV.

The rearrangement links TRBV11-2 to TRBJ1-3, with D possibly matching TRBD1 (5 bases). This CDR3 has 16 residues. From germline, CDR1 is SGHAT and CDR2 FQNNGV. V lost 2 bases to trimming and J lost 5 bases, with 16 bases between them. The CDR3, as DNA: TGTGCCAGCAGCTTATTACGTGGGGCAGGGCGAAACACCATATATTTT. It is translated as CASSLLRGAGRNTIYF.

The V gene is TRBV7-9, the J gene TRBJ2-3; possibly TRBD1 for D (5 bases). Germline V gene lookup returns CDR1 SEHNR and CDR2 FQNEAQ (reference sequence). V lost 0 bases, J lost 6 bases, and 22 bases lay in between. There are 18 residues in the CDR3. The CDR3 loop is CASSLARQILPLADTQYF. Written as DNA, the CDR3 is TGTGCCAGCAGCTTAGCCAGACAGATCCTCCCTTTGGCGGATACGCAGTATTTT.

The J gene is TRBJ2-7, the V gene TRBV11-2; TRBD2 matches at 7 bases. V was pared by 3 bases and J by 7 bases, with 12 bases of the junction left unmatched. Germline-derived CDR1 and CDR2 are SGHAT and FQNNGV. The length of the CDR3 is 15 residues. The CDR3 spells CASSFVGGGVGEQYF. DNA for the CDR3: TGTGCCAGCAGCTTCGTTGGGGGGGGAGTCGGGGAGCAGTACTTC. Filled out from reference TRBV11-2 and TRBJ2-7, the complete variable domain reads EAGVAQSPRYKIIEKRQSVAFWCNPISGHATLYWYQQILGQGPKLLIQFQNNGVVDDSQLPKDRFSAERLKGVDSTLKIQPAKLEDSAVYLCASSFVGGGVGEQYFGPGTRLTVT.

V gene TRBV12-5 combines with J gene TRBJ1-2, with 10 positions matching TRBD1. Germline values: CDR1 LGHNT, CDR2 FRNRAP. There are 15 residues in the CDR3. Losses at the gene ends were 1 base for V and 2 bases for J; bases not matched to a gene: 1. The CDR3 sequence: CASGLGDRGNYGYTF. The CDR3 DNA follows: TGTGCTAGTGGTTTGGGGGACAGGGGAAACTATGGCTACACCTTC.

V is TRBV5-1 and J is TRBJ2-7; 12 nucleotides match TRBD2. This CDR3 has 16 residues. V gave up 4 bases and J gave up 6 bases; unmatched junction bases: 11. The germline gives CDR1 SGHRS, CDR2 YFSETQ. This chain's CDR3 is CASSPGLAGPSGEQYF. CDR3 DNA: TGCGCCAGCAGCCCAGGACTAGCGGGGCCCTCTGGCGAGCAGTACTTC.

The rearrangement joins TRBV30 to TRBJ2-2; possibly TRBD2 for D (5 bases). Trimming cost V 0 bases and J 5 bases, with 10 bases left between them. CDR3 length equals 14 residues. From germline, CDR1 is GTSNPN and CDR2 SVGIG (reference sequence). The CDR3 region has the DNA TGTGCCTGGAGTGTTGGACTTTTGACCGGGGAGCTGTTTTTT. It yields the protein CAWSVGLLTGELFF.

The CDR3 spells CASSPADWNYEQYF. As DNA, the CDR3 is TGCGCCAGCAGCCCCGCCGACTGGAACTACGAGCAGTACTTC. V usage is TRBV5-1 and J usage is TRBJ2-7; no clear D gene. The length of the CDR3 is 14 residues. The germline V gene has CDR1 SGHRS and CDR2 YFSETQ. Trimming removed 4 bases at V and 3 bases at J, with 14 bases between.

V and J are TRBV6-1 and TRBJ1-6; TRBD1 might be the D (5 bases). Germline V CDR1 and CDR2: MNHNS, SASEGT. Trimming took off 7 bases at V and 8 bases at J, with 18 bases between the two ends. The CDR3 runs 15 residues. The chain's CDR3 is CASTRGGTAYSPLHF. The CDR3 DNA follows: TGTGCCAGCACAAGAGGCGGGACGGCGTATTCACCCCTCCACTTT.